Listed below are T cell receptor beta chains from one sample, sequenced in a study of Ad26.COV2.S vaccination and SARS-CoV-2 variants. Sequenced by immunoSEQ multiplex PCR; TCRdb stores in-frame clones only, minus some. The sample holds 350,000 to 500,000 clones, 90% seen once. The sample consisted of peripheral blood, taken in a trial of Ad26.COV2.S vaccine versus placebo. The receptors come from a person between 18 and 65 years old who received the Ad26.COV2.S COVID-19 vaccine or a placebo. CDR3s include the opening cysteine and the closing phenylalanine or tryptophan. Fields, in order: D gene, V gene, clone size, J gene, CDR3 DNA, CDR3 protein. D genes are given only for firm matches. A clone size is listed for some rows: how often the clone was seen (once, few, many), or a class if it is expanded.

d_call: NA
v_call: TRBV7-9
clone_size: NA
j_call: TRBJ1-1
cdr3_nt: TGTGCCAGCAGCTCCTCCGGGCACCGGGGACCTAACACTGAAGCTTTCTTT
cdr3_aa: CASSSSGHRGPNTEAFF

d_call: NA
v_call: TRBV10-3
clone_size: NA
j_call: TRBJ1-2
cdr3_nt: TGTGCCACCAGAGAAACCAGGGACGGCTACACCTTC
cdr3_aa: CATRETRDGYTF

d_call: TRBD1
v_call: TRBV15
clone_size: NA
j_call: TRBJ2-7
cdr3_nt: TGTGCCACCCAGCAGGACAGGCGGTACGAGCAGTACTTC
cdr3_aa: CATQQDRRYEQYF

d_call: TRBD2
v_call: TRBV27
clone_size: NA
j_call: TRBJ2-7
cdr3_nt: TGTGCCAGCAGTCTGACTAGCGGGAGTGGCGAGCAGTACTTC
cdr3_aa: CASSLTSGSGEQYF

d_call: NA
v_call: TRBV7-2
clone_size: once
j_call: TRBJ1-4
cdr3_nt: TGTGCCAGCAGCTCATTCGGGGGCAGTAACGAAAAACTGTTTTTT
cdr3_aa: CASSSFGGSNEKLFF

d_call: TRBD2
v_call: TRBV6-5
clone_size: NA
j_call: TRBJ2-3
cdr3_nt: TGTGCCAGCTGCTCTAGCGGGAGGTCAGATACGCAGTATTTT
cdr3_aa: CASCSSGRSDTQYF

d_call: NA
v_call: TRBV9
clone_size: NA
j_call: TRBJ2-2
cdr3_nt: TGTGCCAGCAGCGTCCGGGCCACGGTCCCCGGGGAGCTGTTTTTT
cdr3_aa: CASSVRATVPGELFF

d_call: TRBD1
v_call: TRBV10-3
clone_size: NA
j_call: TRBJ1-2
cdr3_nt: TGTGCCATCAGAAGTACCGGGACAGGGACCTATGGCTACACCTTC
cdr3_aa: CAIRSTGTGTYGYTF

d_call: NA
v_call: TRBV6-5
clone_size: NA
j_call: TRBJ2-1
cdr3_nt: TGTGCCAGCAAGGGTAGGTCCATCTCCTACAATGAGCAGTTCTTC
cdr3_aa: CASKGRSISYNEQFF

d_call: NA
v_call: TRBV14
clone_size: NA
j_call: TRBJ2-7
cdr3_nt: TGTGCCAGCAGCCAAGAGCTGGGGGTCTTCTACGAGCAGTACTTC
cdr3_aa: CASSQELGVFYEQYF

d_call: TRBD2
v_call: TRBV7-2
clone_size: NA
j_call: TRBJ2-7
cdr3_nt: TGTGCCAGCGGCATTAGTGCGGGAGGGGCTTACGAGCAGTACTTC
cdr3_aa: CASGISAGGAYEQYF

d_call: TRBD1
v_call: TRBV6-6
clone_size: NA
j_call: TRBJ1-2
cdr3_nt: TGTGCCAGCAGTTATGATTGGACAGGGAATGGCTACACCTTC
cdr3_aa: CASSYDWTGNGYTF

d_call: NA
v_call: TRBV4-1
clone_size: once
j_call: TRBJ2-1
cdr3_nt: TGCGCCAGCAGCCAAGATCTTCCTAATTCCTACAATGAGCAGTTCTTC
cdr3_aa: CASSQDLPNSYNEQFF

d_call: NA
v_call: TRBV28
clone_size: NA
j_call: TRBJ2-3
cdr3_nt: TGTGCCAGCAGTTTAGCCACCGGCACAGATACGCAGTATTTT
cdr3_aa: CASSLATGTDTQYF

d_call: NA
v_call: TRBV6-2/TRBV6-3
clone_size: NA
j_call: TRBJ1-1
cdr3_nt: TGTGCCAGCAGTTCGCGCGGGAACACTGAAGCTTTCTTT
cdr3_aa: CASSSRGNTEAFF

d_call: NA
v_call: TRBV18
clone_size: NA
j_call: TRBJ2-5
cdr3_nt: TGTGCCAGCTCACCCCAGGGTTTGGAAGAGACCCAGTACTTC
cdr3_aa: CASSPQGLEETQYF

d_call: NA
v_call: TRBV25-1
clone_size: NA
j_call: TRBJ2-1
cdr3_nt: TGTGCCAGCAGTGATGGAGGGAACAATGAGCAGTTCTTC
cdr3_aa: CASSDGGNNEQFF